This T cell receptor beta chain was identified during a study of metastatic and nonmetastatic thyroid tumors. As for the study in general: Malignant thyroid and benign thyroid patients provided blood and tumor or nodule tissue whose repertoires were compared. Whole-study findings and limits: Malignant tumors reportedly showed significantly higher TCR beta diversity than benign nodules in both blood and tumor.

There were no patients who had received any treatment before thyroid surgery. The CDR3 is made up of 12 amino acids. The junction had 0 bases not matched to a gene; V was cut back by 8 bases and J by 1 base. Note on this clone: Its antigen is currently unknown.

In the authors' methods: Researchers built a distant-metastasis classifier for papillary thyroid cancer that drew on CDR3 differences across clinicopathological groups. TCRdb reassembled clones from the PCR reads with MiXCR. TCRdb's processing, not the authors' own work, is the source of the V and J calls. The table records around 15,000 clones, 13% of them present only once. V gene TRBV12-3 or TRBV12-4 combines with J gene TRBJ2-7; 9 bases agree with TRBD1. The clonotype originates from a female donor with papillary thyroid cancer or a benign thyroid nodule (not recorded which). Some clones in this sample may be carry-over from other donors' samples. The sample was blood. The CDR3 DNA is TGTGCCAGCGACAGGGGGTCCTACGAGCAGTACTTC. Translating gives CASDRGSYEQYF.